These 30 T cell receptor beta chains came from one sample sequenced in a study of T-cell reconstitution after alpha-beta-depleted transplantation in children. Preparation of the TCRbeta library involved a method that used unique molecular identifiers. Via MiXCR, TCRdb re-called the PCR reads, giving one row per CDR3 protein. The sample records almost 600,000 distinct CDR3 sequences, 25% to 30% being singletons. The sequencing here drew on PBMCs, taken before TCRalphabeta/CD19-depleted stem cell transplant. The receptors here all came from a boy under two years old with Wiskott-Aldrich syndrome, due to receive a stem cell transplant.

At least ten counts were recorded for this clonotype. The rearrangement joins TRBV5-5 to TRBJ2-1, with D uncertain. Per germline, CDR1 SGHKS and CDR2 YYEKEE (reference sequence). The V end lost 2 bases, the J end lost 0 bases, and 6 bases lay between the germline ends. CDR3 length: 14 amino acids. CDR3 coding DNA: TGTGCCAGCAGCTTTGTGGGCTCCTACAATGAGCAGTTCTTC. Amino acids: CASSFVGSYNEQFF.

This clonotype was seen a few times. The chain employs TRBV2 and TRBJ2-3; 7 bases are a match to TRBD1. This CDR3 has 13 amino acids. V lost 4 bases to trimming and J lost 5 bases; unmatched junction nucleotides: 3. Germline assignment: CDR1 SNHLY and CDR2 FYNNEI. DNA of the CDR3: TGTGCCAGCAGTGGACAGGGTGTAGATACGCAGTATTTT. It encodes CASSGQGVDTQYF.

The rearrangement links TRBV2 to TRBJ2-7, with 8 bases fitting TRBD1. Trimming removed 9 bases from V and 7 bases from J; junction bases left unmatched: 8. Germline V lookup: CDR1 SNHLY, CDR2 FYNNEI. The CDR3 has 12 amino acids. CDR3 amino acids: CASTDRAEEQYF. The DNA for the CDR3 is TGTGCCAGTACGGACAGGGCTGAGGAGCAGTACTTC.

The chain couples TRBV12-3 or TRBV12-4 to TRBJ2-5; a possible D gene is TRBD1 (5 bases). V lost 10 bases, J lost 2 bases, and 14 bases lay in between. There are 13 residues in the CDR3. DNA for the CDR3: TGTGCCACGACCAGGGTTTCGCAAGAGACCCAGTACTTC. It yields the protein CATTRVSQETQYF.

J is TRBJ2-1 and V is TRBV12-3 or TRBV12-4; the match to TRBD2 covers 7 bases. After removal of 3 bases from V and 9 bases from J, the junction contained 8 bases not matched to a gene. This CDR3 has 14 amino acids. CDR3 sequence: CASSLLGGRAEQFF. The CDR3 nucleotides read TGTGCCAGCAGTTTGTTGGGAGGGAGGGCTGAGCAGTTCTTC.

The table lists this clonotype with a few counts. V and J are TRBV6-2 or TRBV6-3 and TRBJ2-5; D call uncertain. Per the germline V gene, CDR1 is MNHEY and CDR2 is SVGEGT. The V end was cut by 4 bases, the J end by 5 bases, with 11 bases between. CDR3 length: 13 residues. The DNA for the CDR3 is TGTGCCAGCAGTTCTGTACGGGTGGAGACCCAGTACTTC. It encodes CASSSVRVETQYF.

The rearrangement links TRBV5-1 to TRBJ1-5; tentatively, D is TRBD1 (6 bases). This CDR3 has 16 amino acids. The V and J ends lost 0 bases and 2 bases respectively, with 12 bases between them. Germline assignment: CDR1 SGHRS and CDR2 YFSETQ. The CDR3 DNA reads TGCGCCAGCAGCTTGGGGGGGGCTTGGGGCAATCAGCCCCAGCATTTT. It is translated as CASSLGGAWGNQPQHF.

The chain joins TRBV5-1 to TRBJ2-4, with D tentatively TRBD2 (5 bases). CDR1 SGHRS and CDR2 YFSETQ come from the germline V gene. The CDR3 is made up of 16 amino acids. Trimming removed 2 bases at V and 0 bases at J, with 12 bases between. CDR3 sequence: CASSFGIGVAKNIQYF. CDR3 DNA: TGCGCCAGCAGCTTCGGGATTGGAGTAGCCAAAAACATTCAGTACTTC.

V gene TRBV28 combines with J gene TRBJ2-5, with TRBD2 matching over 9 bases. The CDR3 length is 13 residues. Germline-derived CDR1 and CDR2 are MDHEN and SYDVKM. With 7 bases clipped from V and 4 bases from J, the junction kept 4 bases outside the gene matches. CDR3 sequence reads: CASILAGTETQYF. The CDR3 DNA is TGTGCCAGCATTCTAGCGGGAACAGAGACCCAGTACTTC.

This chain joins TRBV20-1 and TRBJ1-4; 7 positions agree with TRBD1. Losses at the gene ends were 6 bases for V and 6 bases for J; bases not matched to a gene: 13. Germline V lookup: CDR1 DFQATT, CDR2 SNEGSKA (reference sequence). The CDR3 contains 15 residues. The DNA of the CDR3 is TGCAGTGCCTACTCATACAGGGGAGAATATGAAAAACTGTTTTTT. Protein: CSAYSYRGEYEKLFF.

CDR3 nucleotide sequence: TGTGCCAGCAGTTTTCTGGCAGATATCAAGTTCTTC. Translation: CASSFLADIKFF. J is TRBJ2-1 and V is TRBV12-3 or TRBV12-4, with D uncertain. The germline V and J ends were trimmed by 3 bases and 14 bases, with 14 bases remaining between them. CDR3 length: 12 amino acids.

The chain uses TRBV29-1 and TRBJ1-1; D perhaps matches TRBD1 (5 bases). V lost 3 bases and J 1 base, leaving 12 bases between the germline ends. CDR1 is SQVTM, CDR2 ANQGSEA, per germline. The CDR3 covers 14 residues. As DNA, the CDR3 is TGCAGCGTTGACGAGGGCCAGGGGAACACTGAAGCTTTCTTT. This translates into CSVDEGQGNTEAFF.

The chain recombines TRBV20-1 with TRBJ2-3, with D possibly being TRBD1 or TRBD2 (5 bases each). Trimming took 7 bases from V and 2 from J, leaving 19 bases between them. Germline CDR1 DFQATT, CDR2 SNEGSKA (reference sequence). The CDR3 extends over 15 amino acids. Here the CDR3 reads CSVQRGGLYTDTQYF. CDR3 nucleotide sequence: TGCAGTGTTCAGCGTGGGGGTCTTTACACAGATACGCAGTATTTT.

V is TRBV28 and J is TRBJ1-2, with 8 bases that match TRBD1. The CDR3 length is 14 residues. The trim removed 5 bases at V and 6 bases at J, leaving 8 bases unmatched. From germline, CDR1 is MDHEN and CDR2 SYDVKM. The CDR3 loop is CASSPTGGLNGYTF. CDR3 nucleotides: TGTGCCAGCAGTCCAACAGGGGGTTTGAATGGCTACACCTTC.

This clonotype has just a few counts. The V call is TRBV9, the J call TRBJ2-1; TRBD2 is a possible D gene (6 bases). The germline V and J ends were trimmed by 0 bases and 6 bases, with 13 bases remaining between them. This CDR3 contains 15 residues. Germline lookup yields CDR1 SGDLS and CDR2 YYNGEE. As DNA, the CDR3 is TGTGCCAGCAGCGTAGTGTCGGGAGTCTCCAATGAGCAGTTCTTC. Residues: CASSVVSGVSNEQFF.

The chain uses TRBV5-1 and TRBJ2-2; 11 bases match TRBD2. With V trimmed by 5 bases and J by 6 bases, 3 bases remained unmatched. The CDR3 runs 14 residues. Germline lookup yields CDR1 SGHRS and CDR2 YFSETQ. This chain's CDR3 is CASRIAGGAGELFF. Here the CDR3 DNA reads TGCGCCAGCAGAATAGCGGGAGGGGCCGGGGAGCTGTTTTTT.

This clonotype was detected only once. The chain joins TRBV5-1 to TRBJ2-1, with 9 nucleotides matching TRBD2. The CDR3 length is 14 residues. Germline V gene sequence: CDR1 SGHRS, CDR2 YFSETQ. J gave up 9 bases and V 4 bases, and 8 bases lay outside the gene matches. For the CDR3, the DNA is TGCGCCAGCAGCCAGAGGGAACTAGCGGGTGAGCAGTTCTTC. Residues: CASSQRELAGEQFF.

This clonotype was seen a few times. The rearrangement links TRBV28 to TRBJ2-1, with no clear D. The germline V gene has CDR1 MDHEN and CDR2 SYDVKM. Trimming cost V 6 bases and J 7 bases, with 10 bases left between them. This CDR3 is 12 amino acids long. Here the CDR3 reads CASRSTWNEQFF. As DNA, the CDR3 is TGTGCCAGCAGGTCTACTTGGAATGAGCAGTTCTTC.

There are a few counts of this clonotype. This chain joins TRBV5-1 and TRBJ2-3; D is unclear. Deletions cut 5 bases from V and 3 bases from J, with 10 bases between. The CDR3 contains 13 residues. Looked up from germline, CDR1 is SGHRS and CDR2 is YFSETQ. Here the CDR3 reads CASSVVTTDTQYF. The CDR3 DNA sequence: TGCGCCAGCAGTGTAGTAACGACAGATACGCAGTATTTT.

The chain employs TRBV27 and TRBJ2-1; D call uncertain. Germline V gene lookup returns CDR1 MNHEY and CDR2 SMNVEV (reference sequence). The CDR3 extends over 14 amino acids. Deletions cut 3 bases from V and 6 bases from J, with 12 bases between. CDR3 loop: CASSFRAISNEQFF. The CDR3 region has the DNA TGTGCCAGCAGTTTTCGGGCAATTAGCAATGAGCAGTTCTTC.

This chain uses TRBV27 with TRBJ2-6, with D perhaps TRBD1 (5 bases). Germline-derived CDR1 and CDR2 are MNHEY and SMNVEV (reference sequence). The CDR3 covers 14 residues. V was pared by 6 bases and J by 2 bases, with 8 bases between. The CDR3: CASSDSTGANVLTF. For the CDR3, the DNA is TGTGCCAGCAGCGACAGTACTGGGGCCAACGTCCTGACTTTC.

The rearrangement joins TRBV12-3 or TRBV12-4 to TRBJ1-1; D unresolved. This CDR3 is built from 15 residues. The V end lost 2 bases, the J end lost 5 bases, and 15 bases lay between the germline ends. Here the CDR3 DNA reads TGTGCCAGCAGTTTATCCTCCAGGAGGACGACTGAAGCTTTCTTT. It codes for CASSLSSRRTTEAFF.

The chain uses TRBV5-1 and TRBJ2-7, with D possibly TRBD2 on 6 matching bases. Between the trimmed V and J ends, which lost 7 bases and 2 bases, there was a span of 19 bases. There are 15 residues in the CDR3. Germline V gene lookup returns CDR1 SGHRS and CDR2 YFSETQ. The CDR3 DNA follows: TGCGCCAGCCGCTCCGGCCTAGCGTACACCTACGAGCAGTACTTC. Translating gives CASRSGLAYTYEQYF.

This clonotype has more than one count but fewer than ten. The chain joins TRBV20-1 to TRBJ2-5; D gene ambiguous. From germline, CDR1 is DFQATT and CDR2 SNEGSKA (reference sequence). Trimming took 7 bases from V and 3 from J, leaving 18 bases between them. CDR3 length: 14 amino acids. CDR3 sequence: CSDLDPRIEETQYF. DNA of the CDR3: TGCAGTGACCTCGACCCCAGGATAGAAGAGACCCAGTACTTC.

The rearrangement joins TRBV29-1 to TRBJ2-7, with D perhaps given as TRBD1 or TRBD2 (5 bases each). The CDR3 loop spans 13 amino acids. Trimming removed 6 bases from V and 2 bases from J, with 14 bases in between. Germline loops: CDR1 SQVTM, CDR2 ANQGSEA. In DNA, the CDR3 is TGCAGCGTGATCGGGGCTGGGGCCTACGAGCAGTACTTC. Translation gives CSVIGAGAYEQYF.

This clonotype was counted a few times. The CDR3 sequence: CASSPPNEGGAFF. The DNA of the CDR3 is TGTGCCAGCAGTCCCCCAAACGAGGGCGGAGCTTTCTTT. The chain employs TRBV28 and TRBJ1-1; D ambiguous. Germline-derived CDR1 and CDR2 are MDHEN and SYDVKM. Trimming shortened V by 5 bases and J by 10 bases, and 17 bases separated the two germline ends. The CDR3 is 13 amino acids.

This clonotype was observed a single time. CDR3 nucleotide sequence: TGCGCCAGCAGCTTGGATATTCGGGACAGGGAATCTTTCGATGGCTACACCTTC. It specifies CASSLDIRDRESFDGYTF. V usage is TRBV5-1 and J usage is TRBJ1-2, with TRBD1 matching 9 bases. Germline V lookup: CDR1 SGHRS, CDR2 YFSETQ. V lost 0 bases and J lost 6; bases outside the gene matches: 15. The CDR3 runs 18 residues.

This clonotype was seen a handful of times. The chain links TRBV5-5 to TRBJ2-5, with D unclear. The CDR3 sequence is 13 residues long. Between the trimmed V and J ends, which lost 1 base and 5 bases, there was a span of 9 bases. CDR1 and CDR2 from the germline V gene are SGHKS and YYEKEE (reference sequence). DNA of the CDR3: TGTGCCAGCAGCTTGAGTAATCTTGAGACCCAGTACTTC. Translated, it gives CASSLSNLETQYF.

V and J are TRBV7-9 and TRBJ2-7, with 8 bases that match TRBD2. The CDR3 runs 15 residues. CDR1 is SEHNR, CDR2 FQNEAQ, per germline (reference sequence). V was clipped by 5 bases and J by 2 bases; unmatched bases: 8. The CDR3 here is CASSDPQTSAYEQYF. The CDR3 DNA is TGTGCCAGCAGCGACCCCCAGACTAGCGCCTACGAGCAGTACTTC.

The chain has TRBV20-1 and TRBJ1-1; no firm D call. This CDR3 region has 13 residues. Per the germline V gene, CDR1 is DFQATT and CDR2 is SNEGSKA (reference sequence). The V end was cut by 6 bases, the J end by 3 bases, with 14 bases between. The CDR3 DNA reads as TGCAGTGCCAGTACGGGTAGGGACACTGAAGCTTTCTTT. This gives the protein CSASTGRDTEAFF.